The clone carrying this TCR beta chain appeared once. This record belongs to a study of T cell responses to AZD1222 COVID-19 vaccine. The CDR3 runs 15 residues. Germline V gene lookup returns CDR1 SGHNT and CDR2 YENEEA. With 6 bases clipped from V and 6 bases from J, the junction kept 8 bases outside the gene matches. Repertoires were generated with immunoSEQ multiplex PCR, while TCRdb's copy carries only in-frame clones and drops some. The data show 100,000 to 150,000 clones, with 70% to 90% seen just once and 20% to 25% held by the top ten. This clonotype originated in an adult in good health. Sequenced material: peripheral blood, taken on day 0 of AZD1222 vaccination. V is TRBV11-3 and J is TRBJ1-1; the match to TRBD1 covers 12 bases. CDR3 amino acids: CASSRDRGQLPEAFF. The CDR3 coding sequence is TGTGCCAGCAGTAGGGACAGGGGGCAGCTCCCTGAAGCTTTCTTT.